This TCR beta chain stems from a study of PD-L1 blockade in urothelial cancer. On the study more broadly: Bladder-origin urothelial cancer in males covered twenty-five of 29 patients. Findings and limits, study-wide: Below-median pretreatment blood TCR clonality was a predictor of better survival.

Urothelial carcinoma in patients was locally advanced or metastatic. Worth noting for this clone: The target antigen is unknown.

Germline V gives CDR1 SGHTA, CDR2 FQGTGA. J gave up 3 bases and V 1 base, and 4 bases lay outside the gene matches. CDR3 length: 15 amino acids. Into every PCR, synthetic TCR analog templates were spiked. TCRdb keeps only in-frame clones here, not all; method: immunoSEQ multiplex PCR. The table records tens of thousands of clones, approximately 80% of them present only once. Material: PBMCs, obtained around atezolizumab (anti-PD-L1) treatment. V and J are TRBV7-3 and TRBJ2-5; TRBD2 agrees at 8 bases. The receptor comes from an older man with urothelial cancer. For the CDR3, the DNA is TGTGCCAGCAGCTTAAGCGGAGCGGGAGAAGAGACCCAGTACTTC. Translating gives CASSLSGAGEETQYF.